A single sample gave rise to the 14 T cell receptor beta chains below, sequenced in a study of blood T cell repertoires in COVID-19. The repertoire was sequenced with immunoSEQ multiplex PCR; TCRdb's copy has only in-frame clones and lacks some. The sample contains around 360,000 clones, roughly 87% of which appear only once. The specimen was PBMCs or T cells enriched from blood (not recorded which). The receptors stem from a woman aged 30 to 39 who had recovered from COVID-19.

This clone was counted once. At one end the junction does not follow the germline gene, possibly because of a read error. The rearrangement links TRBV18 to TRBJ2-4, with TRBD2 matching over 12 bases. The CDR3 sequence is 19 residues long. Per germline, CDR1 KGHSH and CDR2 LQKENI. CDR3 protein: CASSPTMIQGNLAGGPGSF. The CDR3 DNA follows: TGTGCCAGCTCACCAACTATGATCCAGGGGAACCTAGCGGGAGGGCCGGGTTCCTTC.

This clone has more than one count but fewer than ten. This specimen includes other DNA sequences encoding the same CDR3. This sequence joins TRBV19 and TRBJ2-5; D is ambiguous. Looked up from germline, CDR1 is LNHDA and CDR2 is SQIVND (reference sequence). CDR3 length: 11 residues. Trimming took 10 bases from V and 1 from J, leaving 7 bases between them. The CDR3 loop reads CATRGQETQYF. CDR3 DNA sequence: TGTGCCACTCGAGGCCAAGAGACCCAGTACTTC.

The chain links TRBV2 to TRBJ2-2; weak D call: TRBD1 (5 bases). The germline V gene has CDR1 SNHLY and CDR2 FYNNEI. Deletions cut 1 base from V and 4 bases from J, with 10 bases between. The CDR3 runs 15 residues. The chain's CDR3 is CASSEEGRVTGELFF. The CDR3 DNA sequence: TGTGCCAGCAGTGAAGAGGGCAGGGTCACCGGGGAGCTGTTTTTT.

The chain carries TRBV11-2 and TRBJ1-5; TRBD1 might be the D (6 bases). The CDR3 loop spans 14 amino acids. Trimming removed 0 bases at V and 5 bases at J, with 8 bases between. Germline V gives CDR1 SGHAT, CDR2 FQNNGV. This CDR3 is CASSLEGAYQPQHF. For the CDR3, the DNA is TGTGCCAGCAGCTTAGAGGGGGCTTATCAGCCCCAGCATTTT.

This clone has more than one count but fewer than ten. One junction end does not reproduce the germline sequence, and a read error may be involved. The chain uses TRBV28 and TRBJ2-1, with a tentative D call TRBD1 (6 bases). The CDR3 runs 13 residues. The germline CDR1 and CDR2 sequences are MDHEN and SYDVKM. In DNA form, the CDR3 reads TGTGCCAGCAGCTTATATGGGGGCGATGAGCAGTTCTTC. Translation gives CASSLYGGDEQFF.

V usage is TRBV7-2 and J usage is TRBJ2-4; 7 positions match TRBD2. Germline CDR1 SGHTA, CDR2 FQGNSA. With 5 bases clipped from V and 0 bases from J, the junction kept 10 bases outside the gene matches. This CDR3 has 17 amino acids. CDR3 sequence (DNA): TGTGCCAGCAGCGTAGGGACGGGGGGACTAGCCAAAAACATTCAGTACTTC. This translates into CASSVGTGGLAKNIQYF. Full variable domain (missing parts from reference TRBV7-2 and TRBJ2-4): GAGVSQSPSNKVTEKGKDVELRCDPISGHTALYWYRQSLGQGLEFLIYFQGNSAPDKSGLPSDRFSAERTGGSVSTLTIQRTQQEDSAVYLCASSVGTGGLAKNIQYFGAGTRLSVL.

This clone was counted between two and nine times. This chain joins TRBV6-5 and TRBJ2-1; 10 bases line up with TRBD1. This CDR3 has 15 residues. The germline V gene encodes CDR1 MNHEY and CDR2 SVGAGI. Trimming removed 6 bases from V and 6 bases from J; junction bases left unmatched: 8. The CDR3 sequence: CASSAGTGDSNEQFF. The DNA of the CDR3 is TGTGCCAGCAGCGCCGGGACAGGGGACTCCAATGAGCAGTTCTTC.

The genes are TRBV7-2 and TRBJ2-3; the D is unclear. CDR1 is SGHTA and CDR2 is FQGNSA in the germline V gene. This CDR3 is 13 amino acids long. V dropped 5 bases and J dropped 4 bases, with 10 bases sitting between them. The CDR3, as DNA: TGTGCCAGCAGCAAGAAACGGGCAGATACGCAGTATTTT. Translated: CASSKKRADTQYF.

Here the CDR3 DNA reads TGCGCCAGCAGCCTAGGGACTAGCGAGGGAACAGATACGCAGTATTTT. Its protein product is CASSLGTSEGTDTQYF. The J gene is TRBJ2-3, the V gene TRBV4-1, with 10 bases fitting TRBD2. The CDR3 runs to 16 residues. Looked up from germline, CDR1 is MGHRA and CDR2 is YSYEKL. The trim removed 4 bases at V and 3 bases at J, leaving 7 bases unmatched.

The chain has TRBV5-1 and TRBJ1-4; D may be TRBD1 (6 bases). CDR1 and CDR2 from the germline V gene are SGHRS and YFSETQ. V dropped 4 bases and J dropped 5 bases, with 15 bases sitting between them. The CDR3 contains 15 residues. CDR3 sequence (DNA): TGCGCCAGCAGCCGCACGCAGGGGCTAAATGAAAAACTGTTTTTT. It codes for CASSRTQGLNEKLFF. Based on the CDR3 plus reference TRBV5-1 and TRBJ1-4, the full variable domain is KAGVTQTPRYLIKTRGQQVTLSCSPISGHRSVSWYQQTPGQGLQFLFEYFSETQRNKGNFPGRFSGRQFSNSRSEMNVSTLELGDSALYLCASSRTQGLNEKLFFGSGTQLSVL.

The gene calls are TRBV5-1 and TRBJ2-3; 10 bases match TRBD2. The CDR3 is made up of 18 amino acids. CDR1 is SGHRS, CDR2 YFSETQ, per germline. The V gene end was trimmed by 0 bases and the J gene end by 3 bases; junction bases not matched to a gene: 10. The CDR3 loop reads CASSLVASGSFRTDTQYF. The CDR3 bases are TGCGCCAGCAGCTTGGTGGCTAGCGGGAGCTTTAGGACAGATACGCAGTATTTT.

This sequence joins TRBV27 and TRBJ2-7, with a tentative D call TRBD1 (6 bases). V lost 0 bases and J lost 2, with 17 bases in between. CDR1 is MNHEY and CDR2 is SMNVEV in the germline V gene (reference sequence). The CDR3 runs to 17 residues. The CDR3: CASSLSPGQLRTYEQYF. In nucleotides, the CDR3 is TGTGCCAGCAGTTTATCCCCGGGACAACTTCGAACCTACGAGCAGTACTTC.

This chain joins TRBV7-6 and TRBJ1-6; TRBD1 might be the D (5 bases). This CDR3 is 14 amino acids long. CDR1 SGHVS and CDR2 FNYEAQ come from the germline V gene. Trimming removed 6 bases from V and 7 bases from J, with 13 bases in between. CDR3 sequence: CASRFDSLNSPLHF. In DNA, the CDR3 is TGTGCCAGCAGGTTTGACAGTTTAAATTCACCCCTCCACTTT.

V is TRBV5-5 and J is TRBJ1-5; 7 bases fit TRBD1. Trimming cost V 4 bases and J 2 bases; bases outside gene matches: 9. The CDR3 sequence is 16 residues long. In germline, CDR1 is SGHKS, CDR2 YYEKEE (reference sequence). This chain's CDR3 is CASSPGDRGGNQPQHF. CDR3 sequence (DNA): TGTGCCAGCAGCCCGGGGGACAGAGGGGGCAATCAGCCCCAGCATTTT.